Listed here is a single TCR beta chain. The data are from a study of blood T cell repertoires in COVID-19. Turning to the study itself: Sites in the United States, Italy and Spain provided acute and convalescent COVID-19 samples.

The table came from immunoSEQ multiplex PCR; TCRdb's copy has only in-frame clones and leaves some out. This table holds fewer than 250,000 clones, over 80% found once. CDR3 size: 15 residues. Deletions cut 10 bases from V and 2 bases from J, with 20 bases between. Germline loops: CDR1 MDHEN, CDR2 SYDVKM. The sample was peripheral blood. This TCR was sampled from a human donor in a cohort sampled during active COVID-19. This chain links TRBV28 with TRBJ1-1, with D possibly TRBD1 on 5 matching bases. The CDR3 sequence: CATGEARAGNTEAFF. The CDR3 bases are TGTGCCACCGGAGAGGCCAGGGCGGGAAACACTGAAGCTTTCTTT.